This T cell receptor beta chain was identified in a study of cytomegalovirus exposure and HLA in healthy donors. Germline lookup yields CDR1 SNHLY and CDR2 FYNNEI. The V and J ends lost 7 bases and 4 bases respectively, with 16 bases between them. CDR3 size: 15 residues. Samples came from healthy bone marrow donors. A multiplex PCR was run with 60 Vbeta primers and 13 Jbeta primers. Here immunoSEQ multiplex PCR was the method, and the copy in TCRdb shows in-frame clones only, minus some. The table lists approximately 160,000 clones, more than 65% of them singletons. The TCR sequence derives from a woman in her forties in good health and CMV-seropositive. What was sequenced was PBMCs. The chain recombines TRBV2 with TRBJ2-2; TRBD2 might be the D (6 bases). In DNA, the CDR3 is TGTGCCAGCAAGGTAGAGCGGGTGAGCACCGGGGAGCTGTTTTTT. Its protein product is CASKVERVSTGELFF.